This TCR beta chain was captured by sequencing in a study of cytomegalovirus exposure and HLA in healthy donors. Broader study findings: A later analysis revealed that TCR association rates differed between HLA loci, peaking at DRB1 and bottoming out at HLA-C. Donors were assumed by presence/absence analyses to have roughly uniform sequencing depth. Cytomegalovirus association was listed for approximately 150 TCR beta chains.

With respect to this clone: Its antigen is unidentified.

In the PCR, 60 Vbeta and 13 Jbeta primers were used. Only in-frame clones appear in the TCRdb table, and some are missing; sequencing was by immunoSEQ multiplex PCR. Here the sample spans 160,000 or so clones, approximately 81% being singletons. In germline, CDR1 is LGHNA, CDR2 YSLEER. J lost 8 bases, V lost 3 bases, and 13 bases had no gene match. The CDR3 runs to 17 residues. Source material: PBMCs. V usage is TRBV4-3 and J usage is TRBJ2-1; 10 positions match TRBD2. The receptor's source is a man younger than 35 in good health and CMV-seronegative. For the CDR3, the DNA is TGCGCCAGCAGCCAGGGATTAGGGCTAGCGGGAGAGGATGAGCAGTTCTTC. Translating it yields CASSQGLGLAGEDEQFF.